Here is one T cell receptor (beta chain) with its context. The antigen remains undetermined. These data are taken from a study of T cell responses to AZD1222 COVID-19 vaccine. Study-level findings and limits: Among vaccine-associated CD4 TCRs, coverage spanned spike, with dominance at 160-218 and 743-854. Nearly half of spike-specific TCRs reportedly target unmutated variant regions.

Assay: immunoSEQ multiplex PCR; the TCRdb copy retains only in-frame clones and omits some. The sample shows around 150,000 clones, roughly 94% of them seen only once. V dropped 5 bases and J dropped 2; count of bases not matched to a gene: 3. The CDR3 length is 14 residues. The germline gives CDR1 SGHVS, CDR2 FNYEAQ. The clonotype comes from an adult who received the AZD1222 COVID-19 vaccine. The V gene is TRBV7-6, the J gene TRBJ2-7; 10 nucleotides line up with TRBD1. Material: peripheral blood, obtained 28 days after the second AZD1222 dose. CDR3 coding DNA: TGTGCCAGCAGCCCAGGACAGGGGGCCTACGAGCAGTACTTC. As protein: CASSPGQGAYEQYF.